This T cell receptor beta chain was found in a study of blood T cells in healthy people across ages. Regarding the study as a whole: Roughly linear declines in TCR beta diversity per million T cells occurred with age.

This clonotype was observed a handful of times. No antigen is known for it. Isolation recovered at least 7 million PBMCs from every sample. A J-beta primer mix and a sample-barcoded 5' primer were used in a second PCR of about 7 to 12 cycles. TCRdb reanalysed the 5' RACE reads using MiXCR and keeps one entry per CDR3 protein. The table records about 1.4 million distinct CDR3 sequences, 55% to 75% of them present only once. The V gene's germline CDR1 is MNHEY and CDR2 SMNVEV (reference sequence). Trimming took 7 bases from V and 7 from J, leaving 22 bases between them. The length of the CDR3 is 15 residues.

This receptor was obtained from a man between 18 and 29 years old in good health. This chain joins TRBV27 and TRBJ2-5; D is undetermined. The sequenced sample consisted of blood. The CDR3: CASTQGTPGTGTQYF. The CDR3 DNA sequence: TGTGCCAGCACCCAAGGAACGCCGGGCACGGGGACCCAGTACTTC.